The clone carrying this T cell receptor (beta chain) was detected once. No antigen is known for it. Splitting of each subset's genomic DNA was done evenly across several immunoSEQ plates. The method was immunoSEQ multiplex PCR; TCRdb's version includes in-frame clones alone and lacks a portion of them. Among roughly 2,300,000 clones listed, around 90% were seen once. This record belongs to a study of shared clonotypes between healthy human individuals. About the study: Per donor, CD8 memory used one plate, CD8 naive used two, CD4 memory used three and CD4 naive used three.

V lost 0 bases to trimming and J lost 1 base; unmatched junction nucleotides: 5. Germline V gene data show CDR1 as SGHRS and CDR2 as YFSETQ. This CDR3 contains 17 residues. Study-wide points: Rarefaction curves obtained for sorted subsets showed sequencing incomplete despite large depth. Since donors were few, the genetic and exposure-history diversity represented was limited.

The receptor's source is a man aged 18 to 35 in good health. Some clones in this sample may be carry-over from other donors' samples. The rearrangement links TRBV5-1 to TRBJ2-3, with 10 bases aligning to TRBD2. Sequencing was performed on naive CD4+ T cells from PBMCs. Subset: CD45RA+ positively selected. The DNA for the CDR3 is TGCGCCAGCAGCTTGGTTGCTAGCGGGAGCGGCACAGATACGCAGTATTTT. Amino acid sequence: CASSLVASGSGTDTQYF.